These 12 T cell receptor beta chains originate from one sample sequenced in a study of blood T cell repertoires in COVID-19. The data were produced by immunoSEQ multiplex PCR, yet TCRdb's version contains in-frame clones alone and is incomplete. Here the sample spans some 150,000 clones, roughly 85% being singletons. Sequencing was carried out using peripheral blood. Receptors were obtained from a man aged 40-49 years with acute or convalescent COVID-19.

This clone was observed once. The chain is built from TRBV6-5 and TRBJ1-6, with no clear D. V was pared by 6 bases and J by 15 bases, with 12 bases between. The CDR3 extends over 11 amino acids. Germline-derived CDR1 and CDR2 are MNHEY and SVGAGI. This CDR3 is CASRGFGDLHF. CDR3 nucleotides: TGTGCCAGCAGGGGGTTCGGGGACCTCCACTTT.

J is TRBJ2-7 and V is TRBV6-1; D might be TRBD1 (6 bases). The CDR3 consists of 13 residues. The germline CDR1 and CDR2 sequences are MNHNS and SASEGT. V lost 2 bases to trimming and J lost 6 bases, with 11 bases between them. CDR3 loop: CASSECRGCEQYF. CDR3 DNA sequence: TGTGCCAGCAGTGAATGCAGGGGTTGCGAGCAGTACTTC.

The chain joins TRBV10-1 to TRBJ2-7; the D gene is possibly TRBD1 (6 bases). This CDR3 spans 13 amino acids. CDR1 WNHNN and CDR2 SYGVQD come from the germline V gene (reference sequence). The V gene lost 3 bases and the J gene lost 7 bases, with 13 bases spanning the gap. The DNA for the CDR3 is TGCGCCAGCAGTGAAGCTCTCAGGGGTGAGCAGTACTTC. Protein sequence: CASSEALRGEQYF.

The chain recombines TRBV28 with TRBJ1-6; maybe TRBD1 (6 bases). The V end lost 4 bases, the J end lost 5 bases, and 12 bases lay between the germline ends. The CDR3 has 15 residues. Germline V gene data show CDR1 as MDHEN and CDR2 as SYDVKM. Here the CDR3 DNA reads TGTGCCAGCAGTTCGGACAGCCCGAATAATTCACCCCTCCACTTT. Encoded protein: CASSSDSPNNSPLHF.

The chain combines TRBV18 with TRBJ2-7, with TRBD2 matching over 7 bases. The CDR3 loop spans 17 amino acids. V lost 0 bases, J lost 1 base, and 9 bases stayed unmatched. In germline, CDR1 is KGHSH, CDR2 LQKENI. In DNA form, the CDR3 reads TGTGCCAGCTCACCACCTAATAACCAGGGAGGGTCCTACGAGCAGTACTTC. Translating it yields CASSPPNNQGGSYEQYF.

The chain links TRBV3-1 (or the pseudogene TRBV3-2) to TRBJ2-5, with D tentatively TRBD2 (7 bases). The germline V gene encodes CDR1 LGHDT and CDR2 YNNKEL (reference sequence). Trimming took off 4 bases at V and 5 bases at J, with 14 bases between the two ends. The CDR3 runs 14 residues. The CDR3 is CASSLQGGRETQYF. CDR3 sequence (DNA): TGTGCCAGCAGCCTACAGGGAGGGCGGGAGACCCAGTACTTC.

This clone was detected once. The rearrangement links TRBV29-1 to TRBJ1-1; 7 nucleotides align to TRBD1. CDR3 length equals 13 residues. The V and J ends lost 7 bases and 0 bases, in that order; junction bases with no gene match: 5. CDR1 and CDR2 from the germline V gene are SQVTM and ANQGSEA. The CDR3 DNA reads TGCAGCGCGTATACAGGGGTGAACACTGAAGCTTTCTTT. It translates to CSAYTGVNTEAFF.

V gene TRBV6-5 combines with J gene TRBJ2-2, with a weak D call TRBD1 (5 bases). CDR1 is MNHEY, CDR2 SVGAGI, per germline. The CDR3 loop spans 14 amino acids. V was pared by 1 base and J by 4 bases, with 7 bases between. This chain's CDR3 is CASSYFQGTGELFF. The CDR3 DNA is TGTGCCAGCAGTTACTTTCAGGGCACCGGGGAGCTGTTTTTT.

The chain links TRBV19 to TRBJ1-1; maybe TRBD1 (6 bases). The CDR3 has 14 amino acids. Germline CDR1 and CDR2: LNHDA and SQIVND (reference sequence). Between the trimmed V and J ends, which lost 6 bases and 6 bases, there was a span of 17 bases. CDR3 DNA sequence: TGTGCCAGTAGCACATCAACAGGGTCCCCTGAAGCTTTCTTT. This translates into CASSTSTGSPEAFF.

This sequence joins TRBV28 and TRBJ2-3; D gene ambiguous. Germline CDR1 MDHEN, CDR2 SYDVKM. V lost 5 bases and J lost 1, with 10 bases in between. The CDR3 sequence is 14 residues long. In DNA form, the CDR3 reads TGTGCCAGCAGTCCCCCCGAGGGCACAGATACGCAGTATTTT. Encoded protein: CASSPPEGTDTQYF.

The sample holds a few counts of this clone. For the CDR3, the DNA is TGTGCCAGTAGTACCCCCTGGGGACAGGGAGATGAAAAACTGTTTTTT. Encoded protein: CASSTPWGQGDEKLFF. The chain recombines TRBV19 with TRBJ1-4; 9 positions match TRBD1. This CDR3 spans 16 amino acids. Germline-derived CDR1 and CDR2 are LNHDA and SQIVND (reference sequence). Unmatched junction bases numbered 9, after V lost 4 bases and J lost 6 bases. Full variable domain (rest looked up from reference TRBV19 and TRBJ1-4): DGGITQSPKYLFRKEGQNVTLSCEQNLNHDAMYWYRQDPGQGLRLIYYSQIVNDFQKGDIAEGYSVSREKKESFPLTVTSAQKNPTAFYLCASSTPWGQGDEKLFFGSGTQLSVL.

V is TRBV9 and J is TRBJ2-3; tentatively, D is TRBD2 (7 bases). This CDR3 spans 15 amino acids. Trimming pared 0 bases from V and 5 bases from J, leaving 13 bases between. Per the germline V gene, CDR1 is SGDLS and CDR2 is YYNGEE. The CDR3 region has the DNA TGTGCCAGCAGCGTAGGTGGGGGGGGCCGAGATACGCAGTATTTT. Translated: CASSVGGGGRDTQYF.